The rows below give T cell receptor beta chains drawn from one sample of a study of response to subunit inactivated influenza vaccine. TCRdb passed the RT-PCR reads through MiXCR, listing each CDR3 protein once. The sample carries about 170,000 distinct CDR3 sequences, approximately 12% recorded once. These data were likewise used in another study, on T cells expressing NK-cell markers.

The material was CD8+ T cells sorted from PBMCs, obtained 11 to 12 days after vaccination. The receptors originated from a man aged 45-65 years who received an inactivated influenza vaccine. Both conserved end residues are part of each CDR3. The D gene is left open where the match is weak. The size of a clone is reported for some rows only, either as once, few or many, or as a class for expanded clones.

TRBV4-3	few	TRBD2	TRBJ2-5	CASSHGLAQETQYF	TGCGCCAGCAGCCATGGACTAGCCCAAGAGACCCAGTACTTC
TRBV20-1	.	TRBD2	TRBJ2-1	CSVGSSSGSYYNEQFF	TGCAGTGTAGGTAGCAGTAGCGGGAGTTACTACAATGAGCAGTTCTTC
TRBV6-1	few	TRBD2	TRBJ2-1	CASTTSGGNEQFF	TGTGCCAGCACCACTAGCGGGGGCAATGAGCAGTTCTTC
TRBV29-1	many	.	TRBJ2-7	CSVEGPQGSEQYF	TGCAGCGTTGAAGGGCCCCAGGGATCCGAGCAGTACTTC
TRBV4-3	.	.	TRBJ2-7	CASSQDSSRGREQYF	TGCGCCAGCAGCCAAGATAGTAGCAGGGGCCGCGAGCAGTACTTC
TRBV20-1	.	.	TRBJ2-7	CSASPHYEQYF	TGCAGTGCTAGCCCTCACTACGAGCAGTACTTC
TRBV11-2	many	TRBD2	TRBJ2-5	CASSSSRGGPQYF	TGTGCCAGCAGCTCATCTCGGGGGGGCCCCCAGTACTTC
TRBV20-1	few	.	TRBJ1-5	CSARDLGYPQSPQHF	TGCAGTGCTAGAGATTTGGGCTATCCCCAGTCGCCCCAGCATTTT
TRBV28	few	.	TRBJ2-1	CASCRDGNEQFF	TGTGCCAGCTGCCGGGACGGCAATGAGCAGTTCTTC
TRBV5-6	many	.	TRBJ1-6	CASSWAYLGQDSPLHF	TGTGCCAGCAGCTGGGCCTATCTAGGCCAAGACTCACCCCTCCACTTT
TRBV20-1	.	.	TRBJ2-3	CSALRLGGATDTQYF	TGCAGTGCTTTACGACTAGGGGGGGCCACAGATACGCAGTATTTT
TRBV7-9	.	TRBD1	TRBJ1-1	CARSFTGGNTEAFF	TGTGCCAGAAGCTTCACAGGGGGGAACACTGAAGCTTTCTTT
TRBV6-5	few	.	TRBJ2-1	CASSSVNSYNEQFF	TGTGCCAGCAGTTCAGTAAACTCCTACAATGAGCAGTTCTTC
TRBV4-2	.	TRBD1	TRBJ1-1	CASSLNSGQAEAAFF	TGTGCCAGCAGCCTAAACTCGGGACAGGCCGAGGCAGCTTTCTTT
TRBV29-1	many	TRBD1	TRBJ2-1	CSVQEQGFYSDEQFF	TGCAGCGTGCAAGAACAGGGGTTTTATTCCGATGAGCAGTTCTTC
TRBV30	.	.	TRBJ2-7	CAWSAGQGEQYF	TGTGCCTGGAGTGCAGGCCAGGGCGAGCAGTACTTC
TRBV2	.	.	TRBJ2-1	CASSETEYNEQFF	TGTGCCAGCAGTGAAACAGAATACAATGAGCAGTTCTTC
TRBV6-6	.	.	TRBJ2-1	CASSGGPNEQFF	TGTGCCAGCAGTGGGGGGCCGAATGAGCAGTTCTTC
TRBV12-3/TRBV12-4	.	.	TRBJ2-1	CASSPLRGDEQFF	TGTGCCAGCAGTCCCCTTAGGGGGGATGAGCAGTTCTTC
TRBV7-2	.	.	TRBJ2-2	CASSLRELAGELFF	TGTGCCAGCAGCTTACGGGAGCTTGCCGGGGAGCTGTTTTTT
TRBV12-3/TRBV12-4	many	.	TRBJ2-7	CASSLLEDGQREQYF	TGTGCCAGCAGTTTGTTGGAGGACGGGCAGAGGGAGCAGTACTTC
TRBV28	few	.	TRBJ2-7	CASSLFRDSYEQYF	TGTGCCAGCAGTTTATTTCGGGACTCCTACGAGCAGTACTTC
TRBV28	.	.	TRBJ1-5	CASSLWAGVNSNQPQHF	TGTGCCAGCAGTTTATGGGCAGGGGTTAATAGCAATCAGCCCCAGCATTTT
TRBV7-9	many	.	TRBJ2-1	CASSLAMDEQFF	TGTGCCAGCAGCTTAGCGATGGATGAGCAGTTCTTC
TRBV20-1	.	.	TRBJ2-1	CSPISDNEQFF	TGCAGTCCTATATCCGACAATGAGCAGTTCTTC
TRBV9	few	.	TRBJ2-3	CASSHNPRLSGSTDTQYF	TGTGCCAGCAGCCATAACCCCAGACTTAGCGGAAGCACAGATACGCAGTATTTT
TRBV28	few	TRBD1	TRBJ2-7	CASSPDRVDYEQYF	TGTGCCAGCAGTCCGGACAGGGTAGACTACGAGCAGTACTTC
TRBV7-9	.	.	TRBJ2-3	CASRPQGGTDTQYF	TGTGCCAGCAGGCCCCAGGGTGGCACAGATACGCAGTATTTT
TRBV28	few	TRBD1	TRBJ2-7	CASSFPGGMYEQYF	TGTGCCAGCAGTTTTCCAGGGGGCATGTACGAGCAGTACTTC
TRBV15	.	.	TRBJ2-7	CATSADYDEQYF	TGTGCCACCAGCGCGGACTATGACGAGCAGTACTTC
TRBV12-3/TRBV12-4	.	TRBD1	TRBJ1-4	CASTQRGDRGEKLFF	TGTGCCAGCACCCAACGGGGGGACAGAGGTGAAAAACTGTTTTTT
TRBV7-2	many	TRBD2	TRBJ2-7	CASSFGLAGRYEQYF	TGTGCCAGCAGCTTTGGACTAGCGGGACGATACGAGCAGTACTTC
TRBV29-1	few	TRBD1	TRBJ2-2	CSARGTRNTGELFF	TGCAGCGCCAGGGGGACGCGAAACACCGGGGAGCTGTTTTTT
TRBV7-8	many	TRBD2	TRBJ2-5	CASSRPGLAVEEETQYF	TGTGCCAGCAGCCGCCCGGGACTAGCGGTGGAGGAAGAGACCCAGTACTTC
TRBV7-8	few	TRBD2	TRBJ2-1	CASSLTASGGAAYNEQFF	TGTGCCAGCAGCTTAACAGCTAGCGGGGGGGCAGCCTACAATGAGCAGTTCTTC
TRBV28	.	.	TRBJ2-1	CASSKSGTYNEQFF	TGTGCCAGCAGTAAGAGCGGTACTTACAATGAGCAGTTCTTC
TRBV6-2/TRBV6-3	.	.	TRBJ2-5	CASSYEGREETQYF	TGTGCCAGCAGTTACGAGGGCAGAGAAGAGACCCAGTACTTC
TRBV6-2/TRBV6-3	.	.	TRBJ1-5	CASSYFGHPQHF	TGTGCCAGCAGTTACTTTGGACACCCCCAGCATTTT
TRBV28	few	TRBD2	TRBJ2-3	CASSRMVVAGGTDTQYF	TGTGCCAGCAGCCGTATGGTGGTAGCGGGGGGTACAGATACGCAGTATTTT
TRBV6-2/TRBV6-3	.	.	TRBJ2-1	CASSYLRDEQFF	TGTGCCAGCAGTTACCTCCGTGATGAGCAGTTCTTC
TRBV7-9	many	.	TRBJ2-5	CASSLQGSRETQYF	TGTGCCAGCAGCTTACAGGGGTCGAGGGAGACCCAGTACTTC
TRBV7-9	few	TRBD2	TRBJ2-1	CASSLLGLTNYNEQFF	TGTGCCAGCAGCTTGTTGGGACTAACAAACTACAATGAGCAGTTCTTC
TRBV10-3	.	.	TRBJ2-2	CAIQKHTGELFF	TGTGCCATCCAGAAGCACACCGGGGAGCTGTTTTTT
TRBV13	few	TRBD2	TRBJ2-1	CASSFSLGGAGEQFF	TGTGCCAGCAGCTTCTCGCTCGGGGGGGCAGGTGAGCAGTTCTTC
TRBV24-1	.	TRBD1	TRBJ2-7	CATSDFLPGQGFEQYF	TGTGCCACCAGTGATTTTCTGCCAGGACAGGGGTTCGAGCAGTACTTC
TRBV27	few	.	TRBJ2-7	CASREVASSYEQYF	TGTGCCAGCAGAGAGGTGGCTAGCTCCTACGAGCAGTACTTC
TRBV4-2	many	TRBD1	TRBJ1-5	CASSRDRVDQPQHF	TGTGCCAGCAGCCGGGACAGGGTGGATCAGCCCCAGCATTTT
TRBV10-3	many	TRBD1	TRBJ2-5	CATRNRGHQETQYF	TGTGCCACTCGAAACAGGGGGCACCAAGAGACCCAGTACTTC
TRBV4-3	many	TRBD1	TRBJ2-7	CASSRRQGVGQGSEQYF	TGCGCCAGCAGCCGCCGGCAGGGTGTGGGACAGGGAAGCGAGCAGTACTTC
TRBV28	.	.	TRBJ2-3	CASSQNLDTSTDTQYF	TGTGCCAGCAGTCAGAACCTGGACACATCCACAGATACGCAGTATTTT
TRBV11-3	few	.	TRBJ2-2	CASSLARGPTGELFF	TGTGCCAGCAGCTTGGCGAGAGGGCCAACCGGGGAGCTGTTTTTT
TRBV5-5	many	.	TRBJ2-7	CASGDSSSYEQYF	TGTGCCAGCGGAGATAGTAGCTCCTACGAGCAGTACTTC
TRBV4-3	.	.	TRBJ2-3	CASSHASGGALDTQYF	TGCGCCAGCAGCCACGCCTCAGGGGGGGCCTTAGATACGCAGTATTTT